This TCR beta chain was observed in a study of response to subunit inactivated influenza vaccine. In the case of this clonotype: A much larger clone sits a single nucleotide away, making a read error possible. This CDR3 is missing its conserved last phenylalanine or tryptophan, likely due to a read error.

CDR3 length: 15 amino acids. Germline values: CDR1 WSHSY, CDR2 SAAADI. Trimming cost V 2 bases and J 1 base; bases outside gene matches: 4. TCRdb called the RT-PCR reads again in MiXCR, with one record for every CDR3 protein. The sample lists under 550,000 distinct CDR3 sequences, about 8% occurring once. The sample was PBMCs from blood, taken less than 25 months after vaccination. The TCR was taken from a man aged 50-75 years who received an inactivated influenza vaccine. The chain combines TRBV10-2 with TRBJ2-7; TRBD1 matches 8 bases. This CDR3 is CASSELGTGSYEQYS. In DNA, the CDR3 is TGCGCCAGCAGTGAGCTAGGGACAGGATCCTACGAGCAGTACTCC.